What follows are 10 T cell receptor beta chains derived from one specimen sequenced in a study of blood T cell repertoires in COVID-19 (dated by TCRdb to about 2020). Library preparation was by the immunoSEQ multiplex PCR assay. In its TCRdb copy, this immuneACCESS table keeps in-frame sequences only and misses some clones. Where compared with another copy, unresolved V genes explain less than half of these, and the others have no known cause. The sample data list under 170,000 clones, and around 85% of these were observed just once. Less than 3.5% of the sample is held by the ten biggest clonotypes. The specimen was peripheral blood. Receptors were obtained from a man between 65 and 85 years old with acute or convalescent COVID-19.

The chain uses TRBV27 and TRBJ1-3, with 10 bases that match TRBD1. CDR1 is MNHEY, CDR2 SMNVEV, per germline (reference sequence). The V and J ends lost 2 bases and 2 bases, in that order; junction bases with no gene match: 3. The CDR3 is made up of 16 amino acids. The DNA of the CDR3 is TGTGCCAGCAGTTTAACTGACAGGGGGCCTGGAAACACCATATATTTT. Translation gives CASSLTDRGPGNTIYF.

The chain combines TRBV2 with TRBJ1-1, with 9 bases lining up with TRBD1. Germline loops: CDR1 SNHLY, CDR2 FYNNEI. The CDR3 spans 15 residues. J gave up 1 base and V 6 bases, and 6 bases lay outside the gene matches. The CDR3 here is CASSRWTGENTEAFF. The CDR3 bases are TGTGCCAGCAGCCGCTGGACAGGGGAGAACACTGAAGCTTTCTTT.

The chain recombines TRBV7-9 with TRBJ2-7; D is unclear. The CDR3 runs to 15 residues. Germline CDR1 reads SEHNR; CDR2 reads FQNEAQ (reference sequence). V lost 2 bases and J lost 1, with 12 bases in between. CDR3 DNA: TGTGCCAGCAGCTTATTCGCGACTCGTTCCTACGAGCAGTACTTC. It yields the protein CASSLFATRSYEQYF.

The gene calls are TRBV4-1 and TRBJ1-4; 10 bases fit TRBD1. V was clipped by 3 bases and J by 9 bases; unmatched bases: 13. Germline CDR1 reads MGHRA; CDR2 reads YSYEKL. This CDR3 has 17 amino acids. Here the CDR3 DNA reads TGCGCCAGCAGCCACCTCGGGACAGGGGCCGTAATGAAAAAACTGTTTTTT. Translated: CASSHLGTGAVMKKLFF.

This clone was detected only once. The gene calls are TRBV11-1 and TRBJ1-1, with 10 nucleotides matching TRBD1. The CDR3 spans 15 residues. CDR1 and CDR2 (germline): SGHAT, FQDESV (reference sequence). V trimming: 5 bases; J trimming: 5 bases; junction bases outside the gene matches: 8. Here the CDR3 reads CASSHRDRGLTEAFF. CDR3 DNA: TGTGCCAGCAGCCATCGGGACAGGGGTTTGACTGAAGCTTTCTTT.

The rearrangement links TRBV19 to TRBJ2-5, with 7 bases matching TRBD2. J lost 5 bases, V lost 0 bases, and 3 bases had no gene match. Germline CDR1 and CDR2: LNHDA and SQIVND (reference sequence). There are 14 residues in the CDR3. The CDR3 reads CASSIEGLRETQYF. CDR3 in DNA: TGTGCCAGTAGTATAGAGGGACTAAGGGAGACCCAGTACTTC.

This CDR3 reads CSATLVNEQFF. CDR3 nucleotide sequence: TGCAGTGCTACACTAGTTAATGAGCAGTTCTTC. The genes are TRBV20-1 and TRBJ2-1, with D perhaps matching TRBD2 (5 bases). Germline V gene data show CDR1 as DFQATT and CDR2 as SNEGSKA (reference sequence). The V end lost 4 bases, the J end lost 7 bases, and 8 bases lay between the germline ends. The CDR3 has 11 residues.

This sequence joins TRBV18 and TRBJ2-7; 10 positions agree with TRBD1. The CDR3 length is 15 residues. The V gene end was trimmed by 3 bases and the J gene end by 4 bases; junction bases not matched to a gene: 6. Germline CDR1 is KGHSH and CDR2 is LQKENI. The chain's CDR3 is CASSPGQGPGYEQYF. The DNA of the CDR3 is TGTGCCAGCTCACCGGGACAGGGGCCAGGGTACGAGCAGTACTTC.

The chain carries TRBV6-5 and TRBJ2-7, with 7 bases identical to TRBD1. Germline values: CDR1 MNHEY, CDR2 SVGAGI. Trimming at V came to 6 bases and at J to 7 bases, leaving 9 bases not matched to a gene. The CDR3 is 13 residues long. The CDR3 DNA sequence: TGTGCCAGCAGACGACAGGGTTTCGAAGAGCAGTACTTC. It encodes CASRRQGFEEQYF.

The CDR3 nucleotides read TGTGCCAGCTCACCCCCAGGGAATGAGCAGTTCTTC. Encoded protein: CASSPPGNEQFF. The rearrangement joins TRBV18 to TRBJ2-1, with D possibly TRBD1 on 5 matching bases. CDR1 is KGHSH and CDR2 is LQKENI in the germline V gene. V lost 3 bases, J lost 7 bases, and 7 bases lay in between. This CDR3 comprises 12 residues.